These 28 T cell receptor beta chains were sequenced from one sample in a study of cytotoxic CD8 clonotypes in ibrutinib-treated CLL. Sequencing was performed with immunoSEQ multiplex PCR; in TCRdb, only in-frame clones are kept and a portion is missing. The table has fewer than 35,000 clones, about three quarters seen once; the top ten hold roughly 51%. Sequenced here: PBMCs, sampled after 24 months of ibrutinib treatment. The receptors here all came from a human donor with chronic lymphocytic leukemia.

The chain links TRBV6-5 to TRBJ1-1; 8 bases are a match to TRBD1. Germline CDR1 MNHEY, CDR2 SVGAGI. The CDR3 covers 14 residues. With 5 bases clipped from V and 3 bases from J, the junction kept 5 bases outside the gene matches. The CDR3 DNA follows: TGTGCCAGCAGTACACGACAGGGGTACACTGAAGCTTTCTTT. The encoded protein is CASSTRQGYTEAFF.

This clone is a singleton in its sample. V and J are TRBV2 and TRBJ2-2; TRBD1 agrees at 9 bases. This CDR3 comprises 17 residues. Losses at the gene ends were 7 bases for V and 4 bases for J; bases not matched to a gene: 13. Germline-derived CDR1 and CDR2 are SNHLY and FYNNEI. CDR3 DNA sequence: TGTGCCAGCACCACATTCCCGGGACAGGGCGGCACCGGGGAGCTGTTTTTT. Protein product: CASTTFPGQGGTGELFF.

The chain uses TRBV6-5 and TRBJ2-3; the D gene is possibly TRBD1 (6 bases). Germline loops: CDR1 MNHEY, CDR2 SVGAGI. V lost 7 bases and J 5 bases, leaving 16 bases between the germline ends. This CDR3 contains 14 residues. The CDR3 coding sequence is TGTGCCAGCAAAATCGGACAGAGGGGAGATACGCAGTATTTT. Amino acids: CASKIGQRGDTQYF.

V is TRBV6-6 and J is TRBJ1-5; D possibly corresponds to TRBD1 (5 bases). This CDR3 has 13 residues. Deletions cut 5 bases from V and 7 bases from J, with 12 bases between. The germline CDR1 and CDR2 sequences are MNHNY and SVGAGI (reference sequence). As DNA, the CDR3 is TGTGCCAGCAGTCAGGGACGAGGCCAGCCCCAGCATTTT. Its translation: CASSQGRGQPQHF.

The gene calls are TRBV29-1 and TRBJ2-1; a possible D gene is TRBD1 (5 bases). CDR1 is SQVTM, CDR2 ANQGSEA, per germline. The V end lost 2 bases, the J end lost 6 bases, and 14 bases lay between the germline ends. The CDR3 sequence is 14 residues long. CDR3 region: CSVESSRASNEQFF. The CDR3 coding sequence is TGCAGCGTTGAATCGTCCAGGGCGAGCAATGAGCAGTTCTTC.

The J gene is TRBJ1-1, the V gene TRBV7-2; D may be TRBD1 (6 bases). Germline lookup yields CDR1 SGHTA and CDR2 FQGNSA. This CDR3 has 13 amino acids. Trimming cost V 5 bases and J 10 bases, with 17 bases left between them. The CDR3 region is CASSRRQAQIAFF. In DNA form, the CDR3 reads TGTGCCAGCAGCCGCCGACAGGCTCAAATAGCTTTCTTT.

This clone turned up a few times. J is TRBJ2-5 and V is TRBV11-2, with D possibly TRBD1 on 5 matching bases. V shed 6 bases and J shed 4 bases, with 15 bases lying between them. Per the germline V gene, CDR1 is SGHAT and CDR2 is FQNNGV. The CDR3 runs 14 residues. The CDR3 DNA reads TGTGCCAGCAGTTCGACGGTTCAGGGAGAGACCCAGTACTTC. Amino acids: CASSSTVQGETQYF.

V and J are TRBV9 and TRBJ2-5; no firm D call. V shed 0 bases and J shed 1 base, with 10 bases lying between them. The CDR3 runs 15 residues. The germline V gene encodes CDR1 SGDLS and CDR2 YYNGEE. The CDR3 is CASSVGTGFQETQYF. The DNA of the CDR3 is TGTGCCAGCAGCGTAGGTACTGGATTCCAAGAGACCCAGTACTTC.

CDR3 residues: CASWPWQSNQPQHF. The CDR3 coding sequence is TGTGCCAGCTGGCCCTGGCAGTCCAATCAGCCCCAGCATTTT. The V and J genes are TRBV28 and TRBJ1-5; D is ambiguous. This CDR3 has 14 residues. Germline CDR1 and CDR2: MDHEN and SYDVKM. Trimming removed 8 bases from V and 3 bases from J, with 14 bases in between.

V gene TRBV7-9 combines with J gene TRBJ2-7, with 9 bases aligning to TRBD1. The CDR3 is 16 amino acids. J gave up 4 bases and V 5 bases, and 12 bases lay outside the gene matches. The V gene's germline CDR1 is SEHNR and CDR2 FQNEAQ (reference sequence). The CDR3 spells CASSPSDQTGGYEQYF. The CDR3 DNA reads as TGTGCCAGCAGCCCGAGCGACCAGACAGGGGGTTACGAGCAGTACTTC.

V and J are TRBV5-1 and TRBJ1-2; D call uncertain. Deletions cut 0 bases from V and 4 bases from J, with 13 bases between. Germline V lookup: CDR1 SGHRS, CDR2 YFSETQ. The CDR3 sequence is 15 residues long. This CDR3 is CASSLEGLGSYGYTF. The CDR3 DNA sequence: TGCGCCAGCAGCTTGGAAGGACTGGGCAGCTATGGCTACACCTTC.

CDR3 DNA: TGTGCCAGTAGTATAGAGCGTCGTGGCTACACCTTC. This sequence encodes CASSIERRGYTF. The chain combines TRBV19 with TRBJ1-2; D remains ambiguous. Germline V gene sequence: CDR1 LNHDA, CDR2 SQIVND (reference sequence). Trimming pared 0 bases from V and 7 bases from J, leaving 6 bases between. The CDR3 is 12 residues long.

This sequence joins TRBV7-9 and TRBJ1-2; no clear D gene. The length of the CDR3 is 14 residues. Germline CDR1 is SEHNR and CDR2 is FQNEAQ (reference sequence). V was cut by 0 bases and J by 6 bases, with 11 bases left in between. CDR3 coding DNA: TGTGCCAGCAGCTTAGCCCGGATGGGAGATGGCTACACCTTC. It codes for CASSLARMGDGYTF.

This clone was recorded a few times. V gene TRBV5-6 combines with J gene TRBJ2-7; 10 positions agree with TRBD2. CDR1 is SGHDT, CDR2 YYEEEE, per germline. V was clipped by 4 bases and J by 7 bases; unmatched bases: 11. The CDR3 totals 15 residues. CDR3 nucleotide sequence: TGTGCCAGCAGCCCCCAGCTAGCGGGGGCGGGGGAGCAGTACTTC. It codes for CASSPQLAGAGEQYF.

V is TRBV7-3 and J is TRBJ2-2; the D is unclear. Germline CDR1 is SGHTA and CDR2 is FQGTGA. This CDR3 spans 14 amino acids. V lost 5 bases to trimming and J lost 1 base, with 8 bases between them. CDR3 coding DNA: TGTGCCAGCAGCCTCACCGGGAACACCGGGGAGCTGTTTTTT. Translation: CASSLTGNTGELFF.

V gene TRBV29-1 combines with J gene TRBJ1-4, with D possibly being TRBD1 (5 bases). Germline assignment: CDR1 SQVTM and CDR2 ANQGSEA. The length of the CDR3 is 13 residues. Between the trimmed V and J ends, which lost 0 bases and 11 bases, there was a span of 13 bases. This CDR3 reads CSVEDGASPKLFF. The CDR3 DNA is TGCAGCGTTGAAGATGGGGCTTCCCCTAAACTGTTTTTT.

This clone was counted a few times. The chain recombines TRBV16 with TRBJ1-1; D not certain. The CDR3 contains 14 residues. V dropped 4 bases and J dropped 6 bases, with 15 bases sitting between them. The germline gives CDR1 KGHSY, CDR2 FQNENV. The CDR3 bases are TGTGCCAGCAGCCCATGGTGGGAGGGCGCTGAAGCTTTCTTT. It encodes CASSPWWEGAEAFF.

The chain uses TRBV27 and TRBJ1-3, with TRBD1 matching 7 bases. Per the germline V gene, CDR1 is MNHEY and CDR2 is SMNVEV (reference sequence). Trimming cost V 6 bases and J 0 bases; bases outside gene matches: 5. The CDR3 length is 15 residues. This chain's CDR3 is CASRLQGGSGNTIYF. CDR3 sequence (DNA): TGTGCCAGCAGACTTCAGGGGGGCTCTGGAAACACCATATATTTT.

This clone is judged medium-sized. CDR3 in amino acids: CASSQEPLTSGGNSNTGELFF. CDR3 DNA sequence: TGCGCCAGCAGCCAAGAACCCCTCACTAGCGGGGGGAATTCGAACACCGGGGAGCTGTTTTTT. The V and J genes are TRBV4-3 and TRBJ2-2; 12 bases are shared with TRBD2. The germline gives CDR1 LGHNA, CDR2 YSLEER. The CDR3 extends over 21 amino acids. The junction had 11 bases not matched to a gene; V was cut back by 0 bases and J by 0 bases.

The V call is TRBV6-5, the J call TRBJ1-1; 8 bases are a match to TRBD1. The CDR3 contains 14 residues. The V segment lost 4 bases and the J segment 8 bases; nucleotides outside the gene matches: 9. Germline assignment: CDR1 MNHEY and CDR2 SVGAGI. In DNA, the CDR3 is TGTGCCAGCAGTTTAGCCTACAGGGGGGGAGAAGCTTTCTTT. Translating it yields CASSLAYRGGEAFF.

The V and J genes are TRBV2 and TRBJ2-7, with 7 bases matching TRBD2. The V and J ends lost 6 bases and 0 bases, in that order; junction bases with no gene match: 8. This CDR3 region has 15 residues. In germline, CDR1 is SNHLY, CDR2 FYNNEI. The CDR3 DNA reads as TGTGCCAGCAGGGCCGCCGGCGGGGGCTCCTACGAGCAGTACTTC. Amino acids: CASRAAGGGSYEQYF.

This clone was detected a few times. V is TRBV18 and J is TRBJ1-5; D gene unclear. Trimming pared 4 bases from V and 7 bases from J, leaving 14 bases between. Looked up from germline, CDR1 is KGHSH and CDR2 is LQKENI. There are 14 residues in the CDR3. In nucleotides, the CDR3 is TGTGCCAGCTCACTCCAGAGCGTGGACCAGCCCCAGCATTTT. Its translation is CASSLQSVDQPQHF.

For the CDR3, the DNA is TGCGCCAGCAGCTTGGTAGGCTCCCCCAACACCGGGGAGCTGTTTTTT. Encoded protein: CASSLVGSPNTGELFF. V and J are TRBV5-1 and TRBJ2-2; D remains ambiguous. V lost 0 bases and J 2 bases, leaving 11 bases between the germline ends. This CDR3 comprises 16 residues. CDR1 is SGHRS, CDR2 YFSETQ, per germline.

V gene TRBV5-1 combines with J gene TRBJ2-2, with D perhaps assigned TRBD1 or TRBD2 (5 bases each). Germline V lookup: CDR1 SGHRS, CDR2 YFSETQ. V lost 0 bases, J lost 5 bases, and 8 bases lay in between. The CDR3 is 14 residues long. CDR3 sequence reads: CASSLAGTTGELFF. CDR3 bases: TGCGCCAGCAGCTTGGCCGGGACGACCGGGGAGCTGTTTTTT.

This clone showed up just a few times. The chain combines TRBV6-5 with TRBJ1-5, with D unresolved. The CDR3 covers 13 residues. CDR1 MNHEY and CDR2 SVGAGI come from the germline V gene. Trimming removed 5 bases from V and 7 bases from J, with 12 bases in between. The CDR3: CASSRGLWQPQHF. As DNA, the CDR3 is TGTGCCAGCAGTCGGGGTCTGTGGCAGCCCCAGCATTTT.

The chain links TRBV9 to TRBJ1-2; no definite D call. The germline CDR1 and CDR2 sequences are SGDLS and YYNGEE. The CDR3 totals 14 residues. V lost 4 bases, J lost 4 bases, and 14 bases lay in between. CDR3 in amino acids: CASSPRRVPYGYTF. CDR3 nucleotides: TGTGCCAGCAGCCCTCGTAGGGTTCCCTATGGCTACACCTTC.

The rearrangement uses TRBV2 and TRBJ1-2; 8 bases fit TRBD1. This CDR3 spans 14 amino acids. Germline loops: CDR1 SNHLY, CDR2 FYNNEI. V was clipped by 7 bases and J by 5 bases; unmatched bases: 9. The CDR3 sequence is CASNRQGIGYGYTF. CDR3 nucleotide sequence: TGTGCCAGCAACCGACAGGGGATCGGTTATGGCTACACCTTC.

The chain has TRBV9 and TRBJ2-5, with TRBD2 identical over 13 bases. V gave up 4 bases and J gave up 0 bases; unmatched junction bases: 9. CDR3 length equals 18 residues. Germline loops: CDR1 SGDLS, CDR2 YYNGEE. The CDR3 loop reads CASSTGLAGAQYQETQYF. The CDR3 DNA sequence: TGTGCCAGCAGCACCGGACTAGCGGGGGCCCAGTACCAAGAGACCCAGTACTTC.